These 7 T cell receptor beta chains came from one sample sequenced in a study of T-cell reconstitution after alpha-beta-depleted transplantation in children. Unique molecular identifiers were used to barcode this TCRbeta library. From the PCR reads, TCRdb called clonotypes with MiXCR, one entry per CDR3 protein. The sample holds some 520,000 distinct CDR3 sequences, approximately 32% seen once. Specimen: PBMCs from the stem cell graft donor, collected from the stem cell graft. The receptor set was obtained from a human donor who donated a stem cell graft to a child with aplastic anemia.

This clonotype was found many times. CDR3: CASTTSGSYNEQFF. The CDR3 DNA reads TGTGCCAGCACTACTAGCGGTTCCTACAATGAGCAGTTCTTC. The chain joins TRBV12-3 or TRBV12-4 to TRBJ2-1, with 8 bases fitting TRBD2. V shed 7 bases, J shed 1 base, and the junction held 3 bases outside the gene matches. This CDR3 has 14 residues.

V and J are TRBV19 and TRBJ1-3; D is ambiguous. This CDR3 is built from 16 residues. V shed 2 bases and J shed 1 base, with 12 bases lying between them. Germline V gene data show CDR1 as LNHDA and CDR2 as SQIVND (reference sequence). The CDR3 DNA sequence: TGTGCCAGTAGTATAAAGGTTTTGGGGTCTGGAAACACCATATATTTT. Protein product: CASSIKVLGSGNTIYF.

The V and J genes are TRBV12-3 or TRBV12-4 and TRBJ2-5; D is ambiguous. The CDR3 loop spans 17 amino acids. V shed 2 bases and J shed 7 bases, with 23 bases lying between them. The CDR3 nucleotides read TGTGCCAGCAGTTTACTTCTAAGCGACCCCCGCAACAGGACCCAGTACTTC. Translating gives CASSLLLSDPRNRTQYF.

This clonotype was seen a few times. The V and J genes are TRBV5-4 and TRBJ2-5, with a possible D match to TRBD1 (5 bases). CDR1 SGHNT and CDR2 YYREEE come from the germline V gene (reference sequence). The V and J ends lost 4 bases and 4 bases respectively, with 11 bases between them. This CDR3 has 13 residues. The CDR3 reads CASSPGPGETQYF. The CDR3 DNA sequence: TGTGCCAGCAGCCCAGGGCCAGGAGAGACCCAGTACTTC.

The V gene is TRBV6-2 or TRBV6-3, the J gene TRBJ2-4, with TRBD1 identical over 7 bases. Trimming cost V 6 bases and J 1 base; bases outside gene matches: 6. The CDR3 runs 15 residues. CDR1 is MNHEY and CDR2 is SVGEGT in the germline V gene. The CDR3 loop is CASSIPTGAKNIQYF. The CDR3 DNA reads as TGTGCCAGCAGCATCCCGACAGGGGCCAAAAACATTCAGTACTTC.

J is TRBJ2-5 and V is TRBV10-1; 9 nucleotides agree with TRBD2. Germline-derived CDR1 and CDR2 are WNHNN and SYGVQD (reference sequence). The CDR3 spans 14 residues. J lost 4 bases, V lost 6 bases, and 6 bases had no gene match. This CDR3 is CASSVAGDRETQYF. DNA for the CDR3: TGCGCCAGCAGCGTAGCGGGAGACCGAGAGACCCAGTACTTC.

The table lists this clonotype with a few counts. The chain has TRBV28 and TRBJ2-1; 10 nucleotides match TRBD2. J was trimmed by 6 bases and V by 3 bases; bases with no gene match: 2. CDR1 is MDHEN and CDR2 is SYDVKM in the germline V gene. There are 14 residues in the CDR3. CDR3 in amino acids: CASSFSGRPNEQFF. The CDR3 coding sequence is TGTGCCAGCAGTTTTAGCGGGAGGCCCAATGAGCAGTTCTTC.